This entry describes one TCR beta chain. Trimming at V came to 5 bases and at J to 5 bases, leaving 12 bases not matched to a gene. The germline V gene has CDR1 MNHEY and CDR2 SMNVEV (reference sequence). CDR3 length: 16 residues. The RNA, roughly 0.45 to 1 ug, was put through reverse transcription using random hexamers. TCRdb used MiXCR to reprocess the immunoSEQ multiplex PCR reads, holding one entry per CDR3 protein. The table lists approximately 87,000 distinct CDR3 sequences, approximately 96% of them singletons. Sequencing of TCR beta was undertaken in CD8+ and CD4+ T cells derived from blood. As judged by recently defined diagnostic criteria, patients with Susac syndrome had definite or probable disease. Negative isolation yielded the CD8+ and CD4+ T cells, while FACS enriched the TEMRA cells. The data were obtained in a study of CD8 T cells in Susac syndrome.

The sample taken for sequencing was CD8+ T cells from PBMCs. This sequence originates from a human donor with Susac syndrome. The chain links TRBV27 to TRBJ2-5; 9 positions match TRBD1. The CDR3 loop is CASSEFDRGGVETQYF. The CDR3, as DNA: TGTGCCAGCAGTGAGTTTGACAGGGGGGGCGTGGAGACCCAGTACTTC.